This T cell receptor beta chain was obtained from a study of blood T cell repertoires in COVID-19 (dated by TCRdb to the early 2020s). At the level of the whole study: Samples covering the acute and convalescent phases of COVID-19 were provided by collaborators in the United States, Italy and Spain. The samples were drawn from the first 160 participants of the ongoing ImmuneRACE study and from 950 to 1,500 subjects provided by 6 global collaborators. The repertoires were released in a freely available public database intended as a resource for research on the immune response to SARS-CoV-2. The prospective study material was composed of cDNA or gDNA derived from T cells, B-cell-depleted T cells, or PBMCs. Sample metadata almost always included a de-identified subject ID, COVID-19 status, age in years and sex. HLA class I and class II types, where available, came from metadata supplied by the sample provider rather than from assay-based typing. Deeply sampled blood TCRbeta repertoires from subjects exposed to, actively infected with, or recovered from COVID-19 were included in the dataset.

Whole blood was collected in K2EDTA tubes by collaborating institutions according to the institutions' own protocols. For TCRbeta analysis, collaborators shipped samples in one of three forms: frozen whole blood, isolated PBMCs, or DNA extracted from either of those sample types. The investigation overall reported the following: Clinical and demographic metadata were provided uncurated, with the amount varying by source and participant.

Concerning this clone itself: This clone's antigen is unknown. No per-base quality is available; no much larger clone lies one base away.

The immunoSEQ Assay, a bias-controlled multiplex PCR, was used to amplify TCRbeta CDR3 regions from genomic DNA. The published analysis was carried out like this. Within the assay, amplification of reference gene primers was used to estimate how many nucleated cells each sample contained. Sequence reads were collapsed and filtered to measure the absolute abundance of every unique TCRbeta CDR3 rearrangement. For each sample, productive Simpson clonality was calculated as the square root of Simpson's diversity index over productive rearrangements. Held by TCRdb, this immuneACCESS table contains in-frame sequences only and omits some clones. Under half of the omission traces to an unresolved V gene where checked; the cause of the rest is unknown. V, J and clone size reflect that table, while D and trimming were determined from the DNA. A total of about 120,000 clones appear in this sample, about 80% of them only once. The ten largest clones capture 7.5% of the sample.

The source is a man aged 65-85 years with active or convalescent COVID-19. Sequenced input: peripheral blood.

The CDR3: CATSAPSGSYNEQFF. The sequence in DNA is TGTGCCACCAGTGCACCTAGCGGGTCTTACAATGAGCAGTTCTTC. The chain joins TRBV24-1 to TRBJ2-1, with 8 junctional bases fitting TRBD2. At the junction V is shortened by 5 bases and J by 4 bases; bases outside the gene matches: 6. The CDR3 goes from the cysteine to the phenylalanine over 15 residues. The sequence is cut down to CDR3 DNA, 45 bases in frame from base 1. Via the germline V gene, CDR1 is KGHDR and CDR2 SFDVKD.